This T cell receptor beta chain was retrieved from a study of identical twins. Concerning this clonotype: The target antigen is unknown.

Through template switching, a universal primer site was introduced, and the cDNA contained unique molecular identifiers. Each CDR3 protein is one row after TCRdb ran MiXCR on the 5' RACE reads. This sample has around 1.7 million distinct CDR3 sequences; roughly 35% occur once, and the top ten carry less than 0.35%. The CDR3 is 15 amino acids. Study-level points and caveats: Whereas memory repertoires showed no such difference, abundant cord blood beta clonotypes carried fewer insertions. In drawing conclusions, the study used cross-sectional statistical analysis and did not follow the same donors. Out-of-frame alpha sequences common to twins were enriched for low generation probability.

The chain employs TRBV21-1 and TRBJ1-5; TRBD1 is the table's D call and was not checked against the DNA. TRBV21-1 is reported as a pseudogene. The sequence derives from a newborn girl in good health. Input material: cord blood. The CDR3 reads CASSNGTGGSQPQHF. The CDR3 nucleotides are TGTGCCAGCAGCAACGGGACAGGGGGCAGTCAGCCCCAGCATTTT.